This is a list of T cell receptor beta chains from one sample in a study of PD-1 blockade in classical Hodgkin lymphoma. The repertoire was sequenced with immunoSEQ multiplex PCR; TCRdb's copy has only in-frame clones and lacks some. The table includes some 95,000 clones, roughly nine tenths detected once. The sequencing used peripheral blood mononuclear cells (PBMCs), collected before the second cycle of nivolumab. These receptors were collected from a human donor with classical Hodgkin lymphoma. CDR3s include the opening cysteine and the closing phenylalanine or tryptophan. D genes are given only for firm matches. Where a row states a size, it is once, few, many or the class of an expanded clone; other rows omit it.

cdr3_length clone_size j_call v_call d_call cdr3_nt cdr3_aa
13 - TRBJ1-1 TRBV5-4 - TGTGCCAGCAGCTTGGCACCCGAAGAGGAAGCTTTCTTT CASSLAPEEEAFF
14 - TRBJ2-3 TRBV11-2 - TGTGCCAGCAGCTTAGTGGGTGGTGGAGATACGCAGTATTTT CASSLVGGGDTQYF
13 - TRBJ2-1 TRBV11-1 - TGTGCCAGCAGCTTGCATGCGGTCAATGAGCAGTTCTTC CASSLHAVNEQFF
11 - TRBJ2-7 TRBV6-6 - TGTGCCAGCAGTTACTCCAGCCGTCGGTACTTC CASSYSSRRYF
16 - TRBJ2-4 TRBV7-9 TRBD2 TGTGCCAGCAGCTGGACTAGCGGGGGGGCCAAAAACATTCAGTACTTC CASSWTSGGAKNIQYF
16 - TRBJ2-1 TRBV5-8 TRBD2 TGTGCCAGCAGCTCCCCGGGACTAGCGGGGGTAAATGAGCAGTTCTTC CASSSPGLAGVNEQFF
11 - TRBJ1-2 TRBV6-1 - TGTGCCAGCAGTGAAGCTAGTTGGACTCTCTTC CASSEASWTLF
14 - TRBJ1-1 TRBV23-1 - TGCGCCAGCAGTCACCAGCATAGGAACACTGAAGCTTTCTTT CASSHQHRNTEAFF
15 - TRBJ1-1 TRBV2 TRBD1 TGTGCCAGCAGTGAACTGGGGACAGAGAACACTGAAGCTTTCTTT CASSELGTENTEAFF
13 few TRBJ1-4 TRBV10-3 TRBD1 TGTGCCACGTCCGGACAGGACCTTGAAAAACTGTTTTTT CATSGQDLEKLFF
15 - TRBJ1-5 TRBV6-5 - TGTGCCAGCAGTTCCCGCGGGAGGTGGGATCAGCCCCAGCATTTT CASSSRGRWDQPQHF
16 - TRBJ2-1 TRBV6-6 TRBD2 TGTGCCAGCAGTCCATACTTAGCGGGAGAAAGCAATGAGCAGTTCTTC CASSPYLAGESNEQFF
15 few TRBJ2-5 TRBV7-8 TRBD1 TGTGCCAGCAGCCTAGATCGGACAGGGTACGGGACCCAGTACTTC CASSLDRTGYGTQYF
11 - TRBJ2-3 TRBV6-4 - TGTGCCAGCGGTAGTGGAGATACGCAGTATTTT CASGSGDTQYF
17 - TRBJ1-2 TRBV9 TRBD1 TGTGCCAGCAGCGGGCCGGGACAGGGGGCGCGGGTCTATGGCTACACCTTC CASSGPGQGARVYGYTF
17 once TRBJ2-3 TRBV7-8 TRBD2 TGTGCCAGCAGCCCACTAAGGACTAGCGGGAGCACAGATACGCAGTATTTT CASSPLRTSGSTDTQYF
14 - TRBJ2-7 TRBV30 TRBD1 TGTGCCTGGAGTGTATCCCACAGGGGTTACGAGCAGTACTTC CAWSVSHRGYEQYF
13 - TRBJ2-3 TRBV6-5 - TGTGCCAGCAGTCATCTAGACCGAGATACGCAGTATTTT CASSHLDRDTQYF
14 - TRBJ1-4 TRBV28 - TGTGCCAGCAGTTTAGGCTGGGCGGATGAAAAACTGTTTTTT CASSLGWADEKLFF
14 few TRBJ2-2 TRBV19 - TGTGCCAGTAGTATAGGTGGGGTTACCGGGGAGCTGTTTTTT CASSIGGVTGELFF
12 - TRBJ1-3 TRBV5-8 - TGTGCCAGCAGCTCAAGAGGGGACACCATATATTTT CASSSRGDTIYF
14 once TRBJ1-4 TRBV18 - TGTGCCAGCTCACCACGACAGCAAGATGAAAAACTGTTTTTT CASSPRQQDEKLFF
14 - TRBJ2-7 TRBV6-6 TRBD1 TGTGCCAGCAGTCATCGACAGGGGACCTGCGAGCAGTACTTC CASSHRQGTCEQYF
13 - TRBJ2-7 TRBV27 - TGTGCCAGCAGTCCCGCATTGCCTTACGAGCAGTACTTC CASSPALPYEQYF
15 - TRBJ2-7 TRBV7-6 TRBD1 TGTGCCAGCAGCTTAGCGGACAGGGGTCCCTACGAGCAGTACTTC CASSLADRGPYEQYF
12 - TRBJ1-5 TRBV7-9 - TGTGCCAGCAGCTCCCTTAATCAGCCCCAGCATTTT CASSSLNQPQHF
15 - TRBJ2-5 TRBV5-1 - TGCGCCAGCAGCTTAACAGGACTCGCCTTGGAGACCCAGTACTTC CASSLTGLALETQYF
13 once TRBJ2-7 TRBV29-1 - TGCAGCGTTGAAGGCGCAGGCAGGTACGAGCAGTACTTC CSVEGAGRYEQYF
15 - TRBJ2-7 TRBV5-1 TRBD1 TGCGCCAGCAGCTTATGGACAGGGGCCTCCTACGAGCAGTACTTC CASSLWTGASYEQYF
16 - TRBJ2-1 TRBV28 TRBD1 TGTGCCAGCAGTTTACGGGATAACAGGGGGCCGAATGAGCAGTTCTTC CASSLRDNRGPNEQFF
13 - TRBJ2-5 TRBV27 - TGTGCCAGCAGTTTTCAGCCTCGGGAGACCCAGTACTTC CASSFQPRETQYF
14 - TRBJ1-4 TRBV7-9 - TGTGCCAGCAGCTCCGTATACGATAATGAAAAACTGTTTTTT CASSSVYDNEKLFF
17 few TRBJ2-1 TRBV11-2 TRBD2 TGTGCCAGCAGCGCAAGGCCCGGGACTAGCGGGACTGGTGAGCAGTTCTTC CASSARPGTSGTGEQFF
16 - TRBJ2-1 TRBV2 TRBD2 TGTGCCAGCAGTGAGGGGGGACTAGCGGGACTCAATGAGCAGTTCTTC CASSEGGLAGLNEQFF
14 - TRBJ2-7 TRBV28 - TGTGCCAGCAGTCTTAACTTGGCAAATTACGAGCAGTACTTC CASSLNLANYEQYF
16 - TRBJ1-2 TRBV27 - TGTGCCAGCAGTTTATCGATAGCGGAGGGGCTCTATGGCTACACCTTC CASSLSIAEGLYGYTF
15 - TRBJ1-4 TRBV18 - TGTGCCAGCCCGCCGCGGGGCCAGTTCTTTGAAAAACTGTTTTTT CASPPRGQFFEKLFF
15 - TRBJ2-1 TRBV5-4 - TGTGCCAGCAGCTCGGTGGGGGCTCTCTACAATGAGCAGTTCTTC CASSSVGALYNEQFF
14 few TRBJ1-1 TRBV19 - TGTGCCAGTTCTCCGGGACAATCGAACACTGAAGCTTTCTTT CASSPGQSNTEAFF
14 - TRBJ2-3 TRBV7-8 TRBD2 TGTGCCAGCAGGCACGGGGGGGACACAGATACGCAGTATTTT CASRHGGDTDTQYF
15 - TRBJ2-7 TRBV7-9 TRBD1 TGTGCCAGCAGCTCCCCCTCGGACAGGCCCTACGGGCAGTACTTC CASSSPSDRPYGQYF